This T cell receptor beta chain was found in a study of OX40 agonist ivuxolimab in advanced cancers. General notes on the study: The costimulatory receptor OX40 (CD134) was targeted by ivuxolimab, a fully human IgG2 agonistic monoclonal antibody. The monotherapy dose-escalation portion (N ≈ 50 patients) of the phase I ivuxolimab trial is reported in the paper. Intravenous ivuxolimab was administered to patients every 2 weeks at six dose levels: 0.01, 0.1, 0.3, 1.5, 3 and 10 mg/kg. Among the approximately 54 dose-escalation patients, around 19 had hepatocellular carcinoma, approximately 15 melanoma, 9 renal cell carcinoma and 9 head and neck cancer. Partial responses occurred in three dose-escalation patients, of whom one had hepatocellular carcinoma and two had cutaneous melanoma. Patients were allowed to have had prior anti-PD-1, anti-PD-L1 or anti-CTLA-4 therapy, and 40% of the dose-escalation patients had previously received checkpoint inhibitors. The purpose of peripheral TCRbeta sequencing was to test whether ivuxolimab changed TCR sequence diversity and led to clonal T-cell expansion. In the dose-escalation cohort, 82.7% of patients were male, and the mean age was about 55 years, with a range of about 23 to 85.

According to the germline V gene, CDR1 reads KGHSY and CDR2 reads FQNENV. V is pared back by 0 bases and J by 7 bases, with 6 bases lying between the germline termini. From its cysteine to its phenylalanine, the CDR3 spans 12 amino acids. Only the CDR3 region is kept as DNA, spanning 36 bases read in frame from base 1. This clone has just a few counts. There is no known antigen for this receptor. Base quality data are lacking; no much larger clone is found one base away. Genomic DNA was extracted from sorted cells for sequencing of the TCRbeta CDR3 region. The immunoSEQ Assay was used to sequence the TCRbeta CDR3 regions. Sourced from immuneACCESS, this table was stored by TCRdb with only in-frame sequences that have V and J called. A share of the clones is absent; for the studies checked, an unresolved V gene accounts for under half, and the remainder has no known explanation. In all, the sample holds roughly 59,000 clones, and roughly 86% of those were seen once. The ten top clones hold about 5% of the sample.

The trial excluded patients who had a history of autoimmune disease or who were on systemic immunosuppression. Peripheral blood for TCR sequencing was collected from all dose cohorts at baseline, on cycle 4 day 1, and on cycle 7 day 1. The samples were drawn from a first-in-human, open-label, multicenter phase I dose-escalation trial of ivuxolimab. Adults with locally advanced or metastatic melanoma, renal cell carcinoma, hepatocellular carcinoma or head and neck squamous cell carcinoma were enrolled in the trial. Before TCR sequencing, CD4+ T cells and CD8+ T cells from peripheral blood were sorted into separate populations. What the study reported, not specific to this receptor: Low levels of normalized T-cell clonal expansion were also seen in some patients who did not respond. Partial responders in the 0.1-3.0 mg/kg groups had among the lowest normalized peripheral clonal expansion, especially among CD8+ T cells. After ivuxolimab, CD8+ T cells had more expanded clones than CD4+ T cells on average. At doses from 0.1 to 3.0 mg/kg, clonal expansion was seen in both CD4+ and CD8+ blood T cells between baseline and week 6. The antigen specificity of the clonally expanded peripheral T cells was not determined.

The rearrangement combines TRBV16 with TRBJ1-2; there is no confident call for the D gene. The source material was CD4+ or CD8+ T cells sorted from blood, sampled in a trial of the OX40 agonist ivuxolimab. This TCR was recovered from an adult with an advanced solid tumor such as melanoma, head and neck, liver or kidney cancer. The CDR3 sequence is CASSQSEGGYTF. The DNA is as follows: TGTGCCAGCAGCCAATCGGAAGGTGGCTACACCTTC.